This entry lists 32 T cell receptor beta chains sequenced from one sample in a study of T cell responses to AZD1222 COVID-19 vaccine. Clones were sequenced by immunoSEQ multiplex PCR, and TCRdb holds only the in-frame ones, with some missing. The data show 120,000 or so clones, about 89% seen once. Sequenced material: peripheral blood, taken on day 0 of AZD1222 vaccination. Source of these receptors: an adult in good health.

Remarks on this clone: Other DNA sequences from this sample encode an identical CDR3 as well. This rearrangement joins TRBV6-5 to TRBJ2-3; D gene unclear. The CDR3 runs to 15 residues. V was pared by 0 bases and J by 2 bases, with 9 bases between. CDR1 MNHEY and CDR2 SVGAGI come from the germline V gene. CDR3 coding DNA: TGTGCCAGCAGTTACTCGGGCGGCCCCACAGATACGCAGTATTTT. Translation gives CASSYSGGPTDTQYF.

This clone was picked up one time. The chain links TRBV6-5 to TRBJ1-1; D is unclear. Germline CDR1 reads MNHEY; CDR2 reads SVGAGI. Trimming stripped 6 bases from V and 1 base from J, with 3 bases between. The CDR3 is 11 residues long. The CDR3 sequence is CASSWNTEAFF. In DNA, the CDR3 is TGTGCCAGCAGCTGGAACACTGAAGCTTTCTTT.

J is TRBJ2-2 and V is TRBV3-1 (or the pseudogene TRBV3-2); no clear D gene. This CDR3 has 12 residues. Germline assignment: CDR1 LGHDT and CDR2 YNNKEL (reference sequence). With 1 base removed from V and 7 bases from J, the gap between germline ends came to 4 bases. CDR3 loop: CASSQGVGELFF. Here the CDR3 DNA reads TGTGCCAGCAGCCAAGGGGTCGGGGAGCTGTTTTTT.

The chain carries TRBV5-1 and TRBJ1-1; 9 nucleotides line up with TRBD1. Trimming at V came to 4 bases and at J to 3 bases, leaving 4 bases not matched to a gene. Germline loops: CDR1 SGHRS, CDR2 YFSETQ. The CDR3 is made up of 14 amino acids. This CDR3 reads CASSPQGADTEAFF. DNA of the CDR3: TGCGCCAGCAGCCCACAGGGGGCGGACACTGAAGCTTTCTTT.

The chain carries TRBV14 and TRBJ2-7; D call uncertain. The germline gives CDR1 SGHDN, CDR2 FVKESK. The CDR3 is made up of 14 amino acids. Trimming removed 3 bases at V and 2 bases at J, with 11 bases between. The CDR3 coding sequence is TGTGCCAGCAGCCATTTTGCAGTCCCCTACGAGCAGTACTTC. Translation gives CASSHFAVPYEQYF.

The chain is built from TRBV4-2 and TRBJ1-3, with TRBD1 identical over 7 bases. V lost 1 base, J lost 2 bases, and 5 bases stayed unmatched. The germline gives CDR1 LGHNA, CDR2 YNFKEQ. The CDR3 length is 16 residues. The CDR3 reads CASSQAGQLTGNTIYF. The DNA for the CDR3 is TGTGCCAGCAGCCAAGCGGGACAGCTAACTGGAAACACCATATATTTT.

This clone has just a few counts. The V call is TRBV11-2, the J call TRBJ1-5; D possibly corresponds to TRBD1 (6 bases). The CDR3 length is 15 residues. The germline V gene has CDR1 SGHAT and CDR2 FQNNGV. Trimming shortened V by 3 bases and J by 2 bases, and 11 bases separated the two germline ends. The DNA for the CDR3 is TGTGCCAGCAGCTTGGACAGAATCGGCAATCAGCCCCAGCATTTT. Its translation: CASSLDRIGNQPQHF.

V and J are TRBV19 and TRBJ1-1; 7 positions match TRBD1. V lost 5 bases and J lost 4; bases outside the gene matches: 4. This CDR3 has 13 residues. Germline V CDR1 and CDR2: LNHDA, SQIVND (reference sequence). DNA for the CDR3: TGTGCCAGTAGTCTGACAGGGTTCACTGAAGCTTTCTTT. Its protein is CASSLTGFTEAFF.

The rearrangement joins TRBV19 to TRBJ2-1, with 11 bases matching TRBD1. V was clipped by 3 bases and J by 7 bases; unmatched bases: 11. The germline V gene encodes CDR1 LNHDA and CDR2 SQIVND (reference sequence). The CDR3 totals 17 residues. The CDR3 bases are TGTGCCAGTAGTATCCGTCTCGGACAGGGGGCTTTTAATGAGCAGTTCTTC. Translation: CASSIRLGQGAFNEQFF.

The chain couples TRBV27 to TRBJ1-3, with D unresolved. Germline V CDR1 and CDR2: MNHEY, SMNVEV (reference sequence). The CDR3 runs 15 residues. Trimming took 6 bases from V and 2 from J, leaving 14 bases between them. The CDR3 coding sequence is TGTGCCAGCAGCTCAGAGGGTGGAACTGGAAACACCATATATTTT. Its protein is CASSSEGGTGNTIYF.

The V gene is TRBV10-1, the J gene TRBJ2-1; D is perhaps TRBD2 (6 bases). With 10 bases removed from V and 2 bases from J, the gap between germline ends came to 21 bases. Per the germline V gene, CDR1 is WNHNN and CDR2 is SYGVQD (reference sequence). This CDR3 comprises 16 residues. CDR3 residues: CAINTLRERTYNEQFF. The CDR3 bases are TGCGCCATCAACACCCTCCGGGAGAGAACCTACAATGAGCAGTTCTTC.

The rearrangement uses TRBV7-8 and TRBJ1-2; D unresolved. Germline V gives CDR1 SGHVS, CDR2 FQNEAQ. V was cut by 5 bases and J by 6 bases, with 13 bases left in between. This CDR3 spans 13 amino acids. The CDR3 bases are TGTGCCAGCAGCCCCTGGGCAGGCAATGGCTACACCTTC. Its protein product is CASSPWAGNGYTF.

As for this clone: Other DNA sequences in this sample translate to the same CDR3. V usage is TRBV7-2 and J usage is TRBJ2-7; 9 positions match TRBD2. Germline-derived CDR1 and CDR2 are SGHTA and FQGNSA. The CDR3 covers 13 residues. V lost 5 bases to trimming and J lost 6 bases; unmatched junction nucleotides: 5. CDR3 in amino acids: CASSAGTSSEQYF. DNA of the CDR3: TGTGCCAGCAGCGCTGGGACTAGCTCCGAGCAGTACTTC.

The chain is built from TRBV7-9 and TRBJ1-1; no reliable D call. Trimming took off 4 bases at V and 5 bases at J, with 14 bases between the two ends. CDR3 length: 14 amino acids. Germline V gives CDR1 SEHNR, CDR2 FQNEAQ (reference sequence). The CDR3 DNA sequence: TGTGCCAGCAGCTGGGAAGGAATTGGGACTGAAGCTTTCTTT. It encodes CASSWEGIGTEAFF.

This chain links TRBV16 with TRBJ2-7; possibly TRBD1 for D (7 bases). Trimming left V 6 bases short and J 3 bases short, with 12 bases between. The CDR3 runs 13 residues. Per germline, CDR1 KGHSY and CDR2 FQNENV. CDR3 region: CASSHRGGYEQYF. For the CDR3, the DNA is TGTGCCAGCAGTCACAGGGGAGGCTACGAGCAGTACTTC.

CDR3 region: CASGTGNAAYIQYF. The CDR3 bases are TGTGCCAGCGGGACAGGGAACGCTGCATACATTCAGTACTTC. J is TRBJ2-4 and V is TRBV28; 9 bases map to TRBD1. The junction had 10 bases not matched to a gene; V was cut back by 8 bases and J by 8 bases. Germline V CDR1 and CDR2: MDHEN, SYDVKM. This CDR3 comprises 14 residues.

J is TRBJ1-3 and V is TRBV7-9, with D unresolved. V lost 0 bases and J 0 bases, leaving 9 bases between the germline ends. Germline V gene sequence: CDR1 SEHNR, CDR2 FQNEAQ (reference sequence). This CDR3 region has 16 residues. The CDR3 DNA reads as TGTGCCAGCAGCTTAGCTAGGCAGCTCTCTGGAAACACCATATATTTT. Protein sequence: CASSLARQLSGNTIYF.

CDR3 sequence (DNA): TGTGCCAGCAGCGTAGCTGGGACTCCAAACACCGGGGAGCTGTTTTTT. This encodes CASSVAGTPNTGELFF. The V call is TRBV9, the J call TRBJ2-2; a weak D match, TRBD2 (6 bases). The germline CDR1 and CDR2 sequences are SGDLS and YYNGEE. The CDR3 is 16 residues long. V lost 0 bases to trimming and J lost 2 bases, with 11 bases between them.

Here the CDR3 DNA reads TGTGCCAGCAGCTTAAAGGGGGGCCAGGGCAACACTGAAGCTTTCTTT. This codes for CASSLKGGQGNTEAFF. This chain joins TRBV7-9 and TRBJ1-1; D might be TRBD1 (6 bases). CDR3 length equals 16 residues. Germline-derived CDR1 and CDR2 are SEHNR and FQNEAQ (reference sequence). The V gene lost 2 bases and the J gene lost 2 bases, with 15 bases spanning the gap. The whole variable domain, filled in from reference TRBV7-9 and TRBJ1-1, reads DTGVSQNPRHKITKRGQNVTFRCDPISEHNRLYWYRQTLGQGPEFLTYFQNEAQLEKSRLLSDRFSAERPKGSFSTLEIQRTEQGDSAMYLCASSLKGGQGNTEAFFGQGTRLTVV.

This clone was counted a few times. The DNA for the CDR3 is TGTGCCAGCTCACGCGCCTCCTACGAGCAGTACTTC. As protein: CASSRASYEQYF. The genes are TRBV18 and TRBJ2-7; D not certain. With 4 bases removed from V and 0 bases from J, the gap between germline ends came to 4 bases. CDR3 length equals 12 residues. CDR1 KGHSH and CDR2 LQKENI come from the germline V gene.

This clone was found once. The V call is TRBV5-3, the J call TRBJ2-1; TRBD2 agrees at 11 bases. TRBV5-3 is marked as an open reading frame, function uncertain. This CDR3 is 16 amino acids long. V shed 4 bases, J shed 2 bases, and the junction held 5 bases outside the gene matches. CDR3 sequence: CARSPPGLAAYNEQFF. CDR3 DNA sequence: TGTGCCAGAAGCCCTCCGGGACTAGCGGCCTACAATGAGCAGTTCTTC.

This chain links TRBV18 with TRBJ1-5; D gene uncertain. V was shortened by 2 bases and J by 0 bases, with 8 bases between the two germline ends. Germline CDR1 reads KGHSH; CDR2 reads LQKENI. CDR3 size: 15 residues. The chain's CDR3 is CASSPGGNSNQPQHF. CDR3 bases: TGTGCCAGCTCACCAGGCGGGAATAGCAATCAGCCCCAGCATTTT.

CDR3 in amino acids: CASSQSRYEQYF. DNA for the CDR3: TGTGCCAGCAGCCAGAGCCGCTATGAGCAGTACTTC. The chain employs TRBV14 and TRBJ2-7; D is unclear. Between the trimmed V and J ends, which lost 3 bases and 7 bases, there was a span of 10 bases. Germline CDR1 reads SGHDN; CDR2 reads FVKESK. This CDR3 is 12 amino acids long.

The chain combines TRBV6-5 with TRBJ1-1; D may be TRBD1 (5 bases). CDR1 MNHEY and CDR2 SVGAGI come from the germline V gene. V was cut by 2 bases and J by 2 bases, with 9 bases left in between. This CDR3 region has 14 residues. DNA for the CDR3: TGTGCCAGCAGTTACATCAGGGATAACACTGAAGCTTTCTTT. This translates into CASSYIRDNTEAFF.

CDR3 DNA sequence: TGTGCCAGCAGTTTAGTGGGGGGGCGTCACTATGGCTACACCTTC. Translating gives CASSLVGGRHYGYTF. The chain links TRBV27 to TRBJ1-2; D is possibly TRBD1 (6 bases). Germline V gives CDR1 MNHEY, CDR2 SMNVEV (reference sequence). The CDR3 consists of 15 residues. V dropped 2 bases and J dropped 3 bases, with 13 bases sitting between them.

The chain combines TRBV9 with TRBJ1-1, with D possibly matching TRBD1 (5 bases). In germline, CDR1 is SGDLS, CDR2 YYNGEE. This CDR3 has 14 residues. The V and J ends lost 2 bases and 4 bases respectively, with 12 bases between them. The CDR3 protein is CASSVRAGGTEAFF. In DNA form, the CDR3 reads TGTGCCAGCAGCGTCAGGGCCGGAGGCACTGAAGCTTTCTTT.

The chain uses TRBV7-2 and TRBJ2-3, with 13 bases that match TRBD2. V was clipped by 4 bases and J by 3 bases; unmatched bases: 4. CDR3 size: 16 residues. CDR1 and CDR2 (germline): SGHTA, FQGNSA. CDR3 in amino acids: CASSWVGLAGTDTQYF. Here the CDR3 DNA reads TGTGCCAGCAGCTGGGTGGGACTAGCGGGGACAGATACGCAGTATTTT.

This sequence joins TRBV19 and TRBJ2-7; TRBD2 matches 8 bases. The CDR3 runs to 13 residues. CDR1 and CDR2 (germline): LNHDA, SQIVND (reference sequence). V was pared by 5 bases and J by 6 bases, with 6 bases of the junction left unmatched. This CDR3 is CASSDIAGGEQYF. The CDR3 coding sequence is TGTGCCAGTAGTGACATCGCGGGAGGCGAGCAGTACTTC.

The rearrangement uses TRBV19 and TRBJ1-4, with TRBD1 matching over 7 bases. The CDR3 length is 15 residues. Trimming cost V 3 bases and J 4 bases; bases outside gene matches: 5. Germline loops: CDR1 LNHDA, CDR2 SQIVND (reference sequence). The DNA of the CDR3 is TGTGCCAGTAGTATGACAGGGTGGAGTAATGAAAAACTGTTTTTT. It is translated as CASSMTGWSNEKLFF.

The J gene is TRBJ1-2, the V gene TRBV29-1; TRBD1 might be the D (5 bases). Between the trimmed V and J ends, which lost 2 bases and 6 bases, there was a span of 7 bases. The CDR3 consists of 11 residues. Germline V gene lookup returns CDR1 SQVTM and CDR2 ANQGSEA. CDR3 loop: CSVEPGDGYTF. CDR3 nucleotide sequence: TGCAGCGTTGAACCGGGGGATGGCTACACCTTC.

The J gene is TRBJ2-1, the V gene TRBV19; TRBD2 aligns across 10 bases. The CDR3 runs 17 residues. V gave up 5 bases and J gave up 7 bases; unmatched junction bases: 14. Germline V lookup: CDR1 LNHDA, CDR2 SQIVND (reference sequence). CDR3 loop: CASSPGRWTSGQNEQFF. The DNA of the CDR3 is TGTGCCAGTAGTCCTGGAAGATGGACTAGCGGACAAAATGAGCAGTTCTTC.

This chain connects TRBV11-2 to TRBJ1-6, with 11 bases fitting TRBD1. The CDR3 contains 16 residues. Germline-derived CDR1 and CDR2 are SGHAT and FQNNGV. With 3 bases clipped from V and 10 bases from J, the junction kept 8 bases outside the gene matches. The DNA of the CDR3 is TGTGCCAGCAGCTTTCGGACAGGGGGCTTTAACTCACCCCTCCACTTT. Residues: CASSFRTGGFNSPLHF.